This T cell receptor beta chain was sequenced for a study of technical replicates of blood from a few donors. Clones were read by immunoSEQ multiplex PCR, and TCRdb kept only the in-frame ones, dropping some. Among fewer than 70,000 clones, approximately 86% were seen once, and the ten largest hold around 5.1%. The V segment lost 1 base and the J segment 3 bases; nucleotides outside the gene matches: 4. The germline CDR1 and CDR2 sequences are LGHNA and YSLEER. The CDR3 is made up of 16 amino acids. The genes are TRBV4-3 and TRBJ2-2; TRBD1 agrees at 8 bases. This TCR derives from a human donor in good health. Some clones in this sample may be carry-over from other donors' samples. Sequencing was performed on PBMCs. In DNA, the CDR3 is TGCGCCAGCAGCCAAGGACAGGGGTGGTACACCGGGGAGCTGTTTTTT. Translated, it gives CASSQGQGWYTGELFF.